The 7 T cell receptor beta chains reported below all come from one sample, sequenced in a study of T-cell reconstitution after alpha-beta-depleted transplantation in children. Preparing the TCRbeta library involved the use of unique molecular identifiers. One entry per CDR3 protein results from TCRdb running MiXCR on the PCR reads. Among roughly 49,000 distinct CDR3 sequences, approximately 8.7% were seen once, and the ten largest hold 27%. Specimen: PBMCs, mostly from graft donor cells, collected 60 days after TCRalphabeta/CD19-depleted stem cell transplant. These receptors all stem from a male patient between 2 and 10 years old who had a stem cell transplant for chronic granulomatous disease, so the T cells may come from the graft donor.

The J gene is TRBJ2-3, the V gene TRBV11-2; 14 bases are shared with TRBD2. Trimming took 1 base from V and 0 from J; bases not matched to a gene: 3. The CDR3 sequence is 18 residues long. Germline CDR1 reads SGHAT; CDR2 reads FQNNGV. This CDR3 reads CASSLVGLAGGSTDTQYF. CDR3 bases: TGTGCCAGCAGCTTAGTTGGACTAGCGGGAGGCAGCACAGATACGCAGTATTTT.

Sample share makes this clonotype medium-sized. The chain is built from TRBV4-3 and TRBJ2-1; TRBD2 matches at 9 bases. Germline CDR1 reads LGHNA; CDR2 reads YSLEER. V was clipped by 1 base and J by 7 bases; unmatched bases: 5. The CDR3 is 15 amino acids. CDR3: CASSQVSGSRNEQFF. As DNA, the CDR3 is TGCGCCAGCAGCCAAGTTAGCGGGAGTAGGAATGAGCAGTTCTTC.

There are many counts of this clonotype. V is TRBV20-1 and J is TRBJ1-1; possible D gene TRBD1, 6 bases. The CDR3 is made up of 15 amino acids. From germline, CDR1 is DFQATT and CDR2 SNEGSKA (reference sequence). Trimming cost V 4 bases and J 3 bases, with 18 bases left between them. The CDR3 spells CSAKTLGGADTEAFF. For the CDR3, the DNA is TGCAGTGCTAAGACGCTCGGGGGCGCGGACACTGAAGCTTTCTTT.

The chain carries TRBV5-1 and TRBJ2-1, with TRBD2 matching over 11 bases. This CDR3 is built from 15 residues. CDR1 and CDR2 from the germline V gene are SGHRS and YFSETQ. V dropped 5 bases and J dropped 3; count of bases not matched to a gene: 4. The CDR3: CASRVTSGIYNEQFF. The CDR3 DNA is TGCGCCAGCAGAGTGACTAGCGGGATCTACAATGAGCAGTTCTTC.

This clonotype has a count of ten or more. J is TRBJ2-1 and V is TRBV7-3; D could derive from TRBD1 or TRBD2 (5 bases each). The CDR3 runs to 14 residues. Germline V gives CDR1 SGHTA, CDR2 FQGTGA. Trimming cost V 5 bases and J 10 bases, with 18 bases left between them. The CDR3 protein is CASSPLGRIEEQFF. The CDR3 bases are TGTGCCAGCAGCCCCCTGGGACGGATTGAGGAGCAGTTCTTC.

There are many counts of this clonotype. The chain joins TRBV12-3 or TRBV12-4 to TRBJ1-2; 9 bases fit TRBD1. V trimming: 6 bases; J trimming: 8 bases; junction bases outside the gene matches: 7. The CDR3 contains 13 residues. CDR3 nucleotide sequence: TGTGCCAGCAGAGCCTCCGGGACAGGGGGCTACACCTTC. Its translation is CASRASGTGGYTF.

This clonotype has ten or more counts. The chain joins TRBV6-2 or TRBV6-3 to TRBJ2-1; D unresolved. Looked up from germline, CDR1 is MNHEY and CDR2 is SVGEGT. The length of the CDR3 is 11 residues. V was clipped by 6 bases and J by 11 bases, with 11 bases between them. CDR3 region: CASSKWIKQFF. CDR3 nucleotides: TGTGCCAGCAGCAAATGGATTAAGCAGTTCTTC.